This T cell receptor beta chain was observed in a study of T cells in localized non-small cell lung cancer (dated by TCRdb to 2018 to 2021). Describing the broader study: The study examined T cell repertoires in roughly 240 patients with early-stage NSCLC and compared tumors with uninvolved tumor-adjacent lungs. The cohort consisted of 200 to 250 treatment-naive NSCLC patients whose localized lung tumors had been resected. A mean age of approximately 70 years was recorded for the NSCLC patients, of whom 129 were male and 90 to 110 were female.

At diagnosis, peripheral blood, uninvolved tumor-adjacent lung and tumor were collected and stored as a combination of fresh-frozen and FFPE material. For TCR repertoire profiling, blood samples were analyzed as peripheral blood mononuclear cells. The investigation overall reported the following: Because multi-region sequencing of the tumors was not done, intratumor heterogeneity could not be ruled out. Of the top 100 tumor clones, a median of roughly 53 were detected in paired uninvolved adjacent lung; under 30 were also among that lung's top 100. Because the study design was exploratory, TCR variables were selected using unadjusted p-values without false-discovery rate correction. Longer overall survival was associated with higher blood T cell density, whereas shorter survival was associated with higher adjacent-lung clonality. Uninvolved tumor-adjacent lung showed the highest T cell clonality, higher than tumor, which suggests more focused antigenic responses in the adjacent lung.

The immunoSEQ Assay was used to sequence TCR beta CDR3 regions from DNA. From the authors' description of their analysis: T cell density was computed as TCR beta template counts normalized to usable DNA estimated by amplifying housekeeping genes. Richness was estimated using the preseqR package, with extrapolation to 400,000 templates for PBMC samples and to 120,000 templates for tissue samples. Clonality was defined by subtracting Pielou's evenness from one. Tissue-enriched TCRs were identified through differential abundance testing performed on productive amino-acid clonotypes, with a minimum total count of 5 and an alpha of 0.1. Repertoire overlap between compartments was quantified with the Jaccard Index and Morisita Overlap Index. GLIPH grouped TCR beta CDR3s together with public tetramer-defined viral CDR3s, and a viral motif had to include at least three viral sequences and also show V-gene enrichment. Here the immuneACCESS table is served through TCRdb, limited to in-frame sequences with V and J called. Missing clones are a known gap in these copies; in checked studies unresolved V genes cover under half, and the rest lacks a known reason. The DNA was the basis for D and trimming; V, J and clone size are from that table. Here the sample has 70,000 to 95,000 clones; approximately 91% occur a single time. The ten most abundant clones make up 4.1% of the sample.

CDR1 LNHNV and CDR2 YYDKDF were looked up in the germline V gene (reference sequence). Trimming accounts for 4 bases at V and 2 bases at J, while the number of junction bases matched to no gene is 4. From its cysteine to its phenylalanine, the CDR3 spans 15 amino acids. This entry keeps only the CDR3 DNA: 45 bases, framed from base 1. With respect to this clone: Its antigen is currently not known. Per-nucleotide qualities are absent, and no much larger clonotype sits a single base away.

The chain uses TRBV15 and TRBJ2-3, with TRBD2 matching 9 junction bases. Material: PBMCs, obtained before any cancer treatment. The source of this sequence is a woman between 35 and 70 years old with stage II squamous cell lung carcinoma. The CDR3: CATSTSGGITDTQYF. The DNA sequence is given as TGTGCCACCAGCACCAGCGGGGGGATCACAGATACGCAGTATTTT.